This entry lists 30 T cell receptor beta chains sequenced from one sample in a study of CD8 T cells in Susac syndrome. A quantity of roughly 0.5 to 1 ug RNA underwent reverse transcription using random hexamers. TCRdb independently ran MiXCR on the immunoSEQ multiplex PCR reads; one entry per CDR3 protein. The sample has 100,000 to 150,000 distinct CDR3 sequences, 90% to 95% seen once. The sequencing sample was made of CD8+ T cells from PBMCs. These receptors were collected from a human donor with multiple sclerosis.

The CDR3 spells CASTSRPRELNGYTF. CDR3 DNA: TGTGCCAGCACCTCCAGGCCAAGGGAGCTTAATGGCTACACCTTC. V gene TRBV6-2 or TRBV6-3 combines with J gene TRBJ1-2; D unresolved. V was cut by 7 bases and J by 6 bases, with 21 bases left in between. Germline V CDR1 and CDR2: MNHEY, SVGEGT. This CDR3 contains 15 residues.

CDR3 loop: CAWSPGQGLDGYTF. For the CDR3, the DNA is TGTGCCTGGAGTCCGGGACAGGGATTGGACGGCTACACCTTC. This chain uses TRBV30 with TRBJ1-2; the match to TRBD1 covers 9 bases. Germline V gene lookup returns CDR1 GTSNPN and CDR2 SVGIG (reference sequence). The CDR3 totals 14 residues. The junction had 9 bases not matched to a gene; V was cut back by 2 bases and J by 8 bases. Supplemented by reference TRBV30 and TRBJ1-2, the full variable domain reads SQTIHQWPATLVQPVGSPLSLECTVEGTSNPNLYWYRQAAGRGLQLLFYSVGIGQISSEVPQNLSASRPQDRQFILSSKKLLLSDSGFYLCAWSPGQGLDGYTFGSGTRLTVV.

This rearrangement joins TRBV12-3 or TRBV12-4 to TRBJ1-1, with a tentative D call TRBD1 (6 bases). The CDR3 spans 15 residues. V lost 5 bases and J 1 base, leaving 14 bases between the germline ends. The DNA for the CDR3 is TGTGCCAGCAGTCAACCCACAGGGAGGAACACTGAAGCTTTCTTT. Translating gives CASSQPTGRNTEAFF.

This clonotype showed up just once. The DNA for the CDR3 is TGTGCCAGCAGCCAGGGCGGACAGGGGCGAAGTTTTATCAGCGCTTTCTTT. Its translation: CASSQGGQGRSFISAFF. V and J are TRBV14 and TRBJ1-1; TRBD1 aligns across 9 bases. J lost 11 bases, V lost 3 bases, and 19 bases had no gene match. Germline assignment: CDR1 SGHDN and CDR2 FVKESK. CDR3 length equals 17 residues. The variable domain in full, completed from reference TRBV14 and TRBJ1-1, reads EAGVTQFPSHSVIEKGQTVTLRCDPISGHDNLYWYRRVMGKEIKFLLHFVKESKQDESGMPNNRFLAERTGGTYSTLKVQPAELEDSGVYFCASSQGGQGRSFISAFFGQGTRLTVV.

The chain is built from TRBV6-4 and TRBJ2-1, with 9 bases lining up with TRBD2. V was pared by 4 bases and J by 3 bases, with 13 bases of the junction left unmatched. Germline values: CDR1 MRHNA, CDR2 SNTAGT. This CDR3 has 18 residues. CDR3 bases: TGTGCCAGCAGTGGGGCTAGCGGGACGACAGCCGACTACAATGAGCAGTTCTTC. Translated: CASSGASGTTADYNEQFF.

This chain links TRBV4-1 with TRBJ2-7; possibly TRBD2 for D (6 bases). The CDR3 consists of 13 residues. V shed 4 bases and J shed 7 bases, with 14 bases lying between them. Germline-derived CDR1 and CDR2 are MGHRA and YSYEKL. CDR3 sequence: CASSLRRGEEQYV. The DNA for the CDR3 is TGCGCCAGCAGCCTCCGGCGGGGAGAGGAGCAGTACGTC.

The chain combines TRBV6-6 with TRBJ2-3, with D tentatively TRBD1 (6 bases). This CDR3 is built from 15 residues. V was shortened by 1 base and J by 3 bases, with 11 bases between the two germline ends. Per germline, CDR1 MNHNY and CDR2 SVGAGI (reference sequence). This CDR3 reads CASSYLTGATDTQYF. DNA for the CDR3: TGTGCCAGCAGTTACTTGACAGGTGCTACAGATACGCAGTATTTT.

The genes are TRBV15 and TRBJ1-6, with 8 bases lining up with TRBD1. V gave up 0 bases and J gave up 5 bases; unmatched junction bases: 3. Per the germline V gene, CDR1 is LNHNV and CDR2 is YYDKDF (reference sequence). The CDR3 totals 16 residues. The CDR3 nucleotides are TGTGCCACCAGCAGAGAGAGGACAGGGAATAATTCACCCCTCCACTTT. Translating it yields CATSRERTGNNSPLHF.

The chain joins TRBV10-3 to TRBJ1-2, with D perhaps matching TRBD1 (5 bases). The V gene lost 6 bases and the J gene lost 5 bases, with 19 bases spanning the gap. This CDR3 is built from 15 residues. Germline V gene lookup returns CDR1 ENHRY and CDR2 SYGVKD. The CDR3 reads CAIRDPREGKYGYTF. The DNA for the CDR3 is TGTGCCATCAGGGACCCTAGGGAGGGGAAGTATGGCTACACCTTC.

The V and J genes are TRBV20-1 and TRBJ1-2; no firm D call. The CDR3 covers 13 residues. The V gene's germline CDR1 is DFQATT and CDR2 SNEGSKA (reference sequence). The V end lost 0 bases, the J end lost 4 bases, and 9 bases lay between the germline ends. The CDR3 region is CSARDLRGYGYTF. The CDR3 bases are TGCAGTGCTAGAGATCTTCGGGGCTATGGCTACACCTTC.

The CDR3 protein is CASSGWDTTRAKNIQYF. The DNA for the CDR3 is TGTGCCAGCAGTGGTTGGGACACAACTCGAGCCAAAAACATTCAGTACTTC. The chain links TRBV6-1 to TRBJ2-4; a possible D gene is TRBD1 (6 bases). V shed 4 bases and J shed 0 bases, with 16 bases lying between them. CDR3 length equals 17 residues. CDR1 MNHNS and CDR2 SASEGT come from the germline V gene.

The gene calls are TRBV18 and TRBJ2-7; D is possibly TRBD1 (6 bases). The germline V gene encodes CDR1 KGHSH and CDR2 LQKENI. The CDR3 contains 14 residues. Trimming removed 5 bases from V and 3 bases from J, with 14 bases in between. CDR3 region: CASSKRKGDYEQYV. The DNA for the CDR3 is TGTGCCAGCTCAAAGAGAAAGGGGGACTACGAGCAGTACGTC.

CDR3 sequence: CASRRQGTTGELFF. Written as DNA, the CDR3 is TGTGCCAGCAGGAGACAGGGAACCACCGGGGAGCTGTTTTTT. This chain links TRBV21-1 with TRBJ2-2; TRBD1, the table's D call, lacks a check against the DNA. TRBV21-1 is noted as a pseudogene. CDR3 length equals 14 residues.

The V and J genes are TRBV7-9 and TRBJ2-2; the D is unclear. CDR3 size: 14 residues. CDR1 and CDR2 from the germline V gene are SEHNR and FQNEAQ (reference sequence). V was pared by 5 bases and J by 7 bases, with 14 bases between. The CDR3, as DNA: TGTGCCAGCAGCCCAGGAGTGCCGCTCGGGGAGCTGTTTTTT. Translated, it gives CASSPGVPLGELFF.

The rearrangement joins TRBV4-1 to TRBJ1-1; D is ambiguous. The CDR3 spans 15 residues. V shed 0 bases and J shed 5 bases, with 13 bases lying between them. In germline, CDR1 is MGHRA, CDR2 YSYEKL. This CDR3 is CASSQERPTGTEAFF. Here the CDR3 DNA reads TGCGCCAGCAGCCAAGAGCGGCCCACGGGGACTGAAGCTTTCTTT.

The chain joins TRBV3-1 to TRBJ2-7; maybe TRBD1 (6 bases). V lost 8 bases, J lost 2 bases, and 7 bases lay in between. In germline, CDR1 is LGHDT, CDR2 YNNKEL (reference sequence). The CDR3 is 11 residues long. The CDR3 DNA reads as TGTGCCAGCGAGGGGGCCTACGAGCAGTACTTC. Translated, it gives CASEGAYEQYF.

The CDR3 DNA reads as TGTGCCAGCAGTCGTACAGAGAACACTGAAGCTTTCTTT. This codes for CASSRTENTEAFF. This chain uses TRBV28 with TRBJ1-1; D is undetermined. This CDR3 is built from 13 residues. The germline CDR1 and CDR2 sequences are MDHEN and SYDVKM. V lost 5 bases, J lost 1 base, and 8 bases lay in between.

This clonotype was counted a single time. This rearrangement joins TRBV7-9 to TRBJ1-2; TRBD1 is a possible D gene (6 bases). Germline CDR1 and CDR2: SEHNR and FQNEAQ (reference sequence). V shed 3 bases and J shed 8 bases, with 10 bases lying between them. This CDR3 spans 12 amino acids. The CDR3 spells CASSLGAEGYTF. The DNA for the CDR3 is TGTGCCAGCAGCTTGGGGGCGGAAGGCTACACCTTC.

J is TRBJ2-5 and V is TRBV13; tentatively, D is TRBD1 (6 bases). The length of the CDR3 is 15 residues. Germline values: CDR1 PRHDT, CDR2 FYEKMQ (reference sequence). Trimming took 4 bases from V and 2 from J, leaving 14 bases between them. Here the CDR3 reads CASSYGRGQQETQYF. CDR3 DNA sequence: TGTGCCAGCAGCTATGGTCGGGGACAACAAGAGACCCAGTACTTC. Together with reference TRBV13 and TRBJ2-5, the CDR3 gives the full variable domain: AAGVIQSPRHLIKEKRETATLKCYPIPRHDTVYWYQQGPGQDPQFLISFYEKMQSDKGSIPDRFSAQQFSDYHSELNMSSLELGDSALYFCASSYGRGQQETQYFGPGTRLLVL.

This sequence joins TRBV5-1 and TRBJ1-4; TRBD1 agrees at 10 bases. V gave up 4 bases and J gave up 8 bases; unmatched junction bases: 11. Germline loops: CDR1 SGHRS, CDR2 YFSETQ. CDR3 length: 16 amino acids. CDR3 DNA: TGCGCCAGCAGCCACACGACAGGGGGCATTGGGGAAAAACTGTTTTTT. Encoded protein: CASSHTTGGIGEKLFF.

The J gene is TRBJ1-2, the V gene TRBV2; 9 bases are a match to TRBD1. The CDR3 has 16 amino acids. J lost 2 bases, V lost 7 bases, and 11 bases had no gene match. Germline V gives CDR1 SNHLY, CDR2 FYNNEI. In nucleotides, the CDR3 is TGTGCCAGCATGTTCCTCGAGGGGACAGGGAACTATGGCTACACCTTC. Its translation is CASMFLEGTGNYGYTF. Full variable domain (missing parts from reference TRBV2 and TRBJ1-2): EPEVTQTPSHQVTQMGQEVILRCVPISNHLYFYWYRQILGQKVEFLVSFYNNEISEKSEIFDDQFSVERPDGSNFTLKIRSTKLEDSAMYFCASMFLEGTGNYGYTFGSGTRLTVV.

V gene TRBV14 combines with J gene TRBJ1-1; D is unresolved. Between the trimmed V and J ends, which lost 0 bases and 8 bases, there was a span of 13 bases. The CDR3 loop spans 14 amino acids. CDR1 SGHDN and CDR2 FVKESK come from the germline V gene. The CDR3: CASSQDDQTTEAFF. The DNA for the CDR3 is TGTGCCAGCAGCCAAGATGATCAGACGACCGAAGCTTTCTTT.

The rearrangement uses TRBV10-3 and TRBJ2-7; D unresolved. V lost 0 bases and J lost 4, with 7 bases in between. The CDR3 extends over 13 amino acids. The germline V gene has CDR1 ENHRY and CDR2 SYGVKD. In nucleotides, the CDR3 is TGTGCCATCAGTGAGTCGCTGGATTACGAGCAGTACTTC. Its translation is CAISESLDYEQYF.

This sequence joins TRBV19 and TRBJ2-7; D possibly corresponds to TRBD1 (6 bases). CDR1 LNHDA and CDR2 SQIVND come from the germline V gene (reference sequence). The CDR3 covers 14 residues. The V end was cut by 5 bases, the J end by 0 bases, with 11 bases between. The DNA for the CDR3 is TGTGCCAGTAGTTCATGGGACACCTCCTACGAGCAGTACTTC. Amino acids: CASSSWDTSYEQYF.

This sequence joins TRBV28 and TRBJ1-3; D remains unclear. Germline CDR1 is MDHEN and CDR2 is SYDVKM. The CDR3 consists of 15 residues. Trimming removed 3 bases from V and 0 bases from J, with 9 bases in between. The DNA of the CDR3 is TGTGCCAGCAGTTTGGCTGGATACTCTGGAAACACCATATATTTT. This codes for CASSLAGYSGNTIYF.

The V gene is TRBV24-1, the J gene TRBJ1-1; D may be TRBD1 (5 bases). V was clipped by 5 bases and J by 0 bases, with 9 bases between them. The CDR3 contains 14 residues. Germline V gene lookup returns CDR1 KGHDR and CDR2 SFDVKD. CDR3 sequence (DNA): TGTGCCACCAGTGCGGCAGGGATGAACACTGAAGCTTTCTTT. This encodes CATSAAGMNTEAFF.

The chain couples TRBV20-1 to TRBJ2-5; the D gene is possibly TRBD2 (6 bases). This CDR3 is built from 13 residues. Germline V gene sequence: CDR1 DFQATT, CDR2 SNEGSKA (reference sequence). V was cut by 3 bases and J by 2 bases, with 10 bases left in between. The CDR3 DNA is TGCAGTGCTAGTCGAGGAGGGCAAGAGACCCAGTACTTC. Its translation is CSASRGGQETQYF.

The V and J genes are TRBV12-3 or TRBV12-4 and TRBJ2-5; maybe TRBD2 (5 bases). This CDR3 has 13 residues. The V end was cut by 2 bases, the J end by 6 bases, with 10 bases between. CDR3 in DNA: TGTGCCAGCAGTTTAAGGCTAGCTAAGACCCAGTACTTC. Protein: CASSLRLAKTQYF.

The rearrangement uses TRBV9 and TRBJ1-1; D not resolved. Germline V gives CDR1 SGDLS, CDR2 YYNGEE. Trimming removed 4 bases at V and 1 base at J, with 14 bases between. The CDR3 has 15 residues. CDR3 amino acids: CASSPEDPWNTEAFF. CDR3 sequence (DNA): TGTGCCAGCAGCCCCGAGGACCCTTGGAACACTGAAGCTTTCTTT. Based on the CDR3 plus reference TRBV9 and TRBJ1-1, the full variable domain is DSGVTQTPKHLITATGQRVTLRCSPRSGDLSVYWYQQSLDQGLQFLIQYYNGEERAKGNILERFSAQQFPDLHSELNLSSLELGDSALYFCASSPEDPWNTEAFFGQGTRLTVV.

The genes are TRBV4-1 and TRBJ1-4; 11 bases are a match to TRBD1. This CDR3 region has 17 residues. After removal of 1 base from V and 7 bases from J, the junction contained 8 bases not matched to a gene. The V gene's germline CDR1 is MGHRA and CDR2 YSYEKL. The CDR3 bases are TGCGCCAGCAGCCAAGGGACAGGGGGCAACGTAGGTGAAAAACTGTTTTTT. Its protein is CASSQGTGGNVGEKLFF.